This TCR beta chain appears in the sequencing data of a study of blood T cell repertoires in COVID-19. In the study overall: Some COVID-19 samples were acute and others convalescent; all came from the United States, Italy and Spain.

Produced via immunoSEQ multiplex PCR; TCRdb's table is partial and in-frame only. Here the sample spans approximately 94,000 clones, roughly 84% being singletons. The V gene lost 2 bases and the J gene lost 5 bases, with 6 bases spanning the gap. The length of the CDR3 is 12 residues. Germline-derived CDR1 and CDR2 are SGHAT and FQNNGV. The sequenced material came from peripheral blood. This TCR derives from a man between 60 and 70 years old with acute or convalescent COVID-19. V usage is TRBV11-2 and J usage is TRBJ1-1; D remains unclear. CDR3 DNA sequence: TGTGCCAGCAGCTTACGGGAAACTGAAGCTTTCTTT. Translating gives CASSLRETEAFF. The full variable domain, with the rest looked up from reference TRBV11-2 and TRBJ1-1, is EAGVAQSPRYKIIEKRQSVAFWCNPISGHATLYWYQQILGQGPKLLIQFQNNGVVDDSQLPKDRFSAERLKGVDSTLKIQPAKLEDSAVYLCASSLRETEAFFGQGTRLTVV.